This T cell receptor beta chain was documented in a study of blood T cell repertoires in COVID-19. Study background: The study drew acute and convalescent COVID-19 samples from the United States, Italy and Spain. Sample material is recorded as cDNA or gDNA derived from T cells, B-cell-depleted T cells, or PBMCs.

Original data processing: Amplification of reference gene primers was used by the study to estimate nucleated cell counts. Sequencing used immunoSEQ multiplex PCR; TCRdb keeps in-frame clones, though not all of them. V, J and clone size are taken as reported in that table, and D and trimming were inferred from the DNA itself. The sample records roughly 200,000 clones, approximately 85% being singletons. V was trimmed by 2 bases and J by 0 bases, leaving 11 bases between them. The germline V gene has CDR1 LGHDT and CDR2 YNNKEL (reference sequence). The CDR3 totals 16 residues. This clonotype was obtained from a human donor with active or convalescent COVID-19. The donor label of this sample is uncertain. This chain uses TRBV3-1 (or the pseudogene TRBV3-2) with TRBJ1-3; D is perhaps TRBD1 (5 bases). The specimen was peripheral blood. The DNA for the CDR3 is TGTGCCAGCAGCCAACCCACAGGCCACTCTGGAAACACCATATATTTT. This sequence encodes CASSQPTGHSGNTIYF.